This TCR beta chain was recorded in a study of human T cells and chemical hapten exposure. Study in general: Sensitizing treatment utilized 2% DPC over a 2 cm by 2 cm portion of upper inner arm skin. Largely, small differences in pooled library volume made per-sample TCR yields vary.

In this sample, this clonotype turned up many times. The germline V and J ends were trimmed by 6 bases and 11 bases, with 13 bases remaining between them. The CDR3 has 11 residues. The germline CDR1 and CDR2 sequences are SGHTA and FQGNSA. TCRdb reprocessed the RACE reads with MiXCR, giving one entry per CDR3 protein. The repertoire includes a few hundred thousand distinct CDR3 sequences, 5.5% of them detected once, and about 8.2% sits in the top ten. Time point defined: pre-sensitization, week 0. This sample's treatment: therapeutic diphenylcyclopropenone sensitization with weekly scalp DPC. Patients had alopecia, were aged 18 to 70, and were not pregnant.

The source material was whole blood, sampled in connection with sensitization to the hapten diphenylcyclopropenone (DPC). This sequence originates from a young woman with alopecia areata. Some clones in this sample may be carry-over from other donors' samples. The chain recombines TRBV7-2 with TRBJ1-1; unclear D gene. This CDR3 reads CASRLTRTAFF. The CDR3 DNA sequence: TGTGCCAGCAGACTCACCCGGACGGCTTTCTTT.